Listed below are T cell receptor beta chains from one sample, sequenced in a study of CD4 T cells in relation to SARS-CoV-2 and coronaviruses. This table comes from immunoSEQ multiplex PCR, and its TCRdb copy is limited to in-frame clones, with some not included. The sample records about 68,000 clones, 80% to 95% being singletons. Material: naive CD4+ T cells from PBMCs. Receptors originate from a human donor in good health. Each CDR3 is given without its conserved first and last residue. D genes are given only for firm matches. Clone size is shown for a subset of rows, as once, few, many or a class of expanded clone.

D gene	V gene	clone size	J gene	CDR3 protein
.	TRBV28	few	TRBJ1-2	ASSLPLIYGYT
TRBD2	TRBV20-1	.	TRBJ2-7	SASSASGRRYDEQY
TRBD1	TRBV30	.	TRBJ2-5	AWGEPGQLQETQY
TRBD2	TRBV27	.	TRBJ2-1	ASSSRASGYNEQF
.	TRBV12-3/TRBV12-4	.	TRBJ1-5	ASSQGYQPQH
TRBD1	TRBV18	.	TRBJ2-7	ASSTDRDTGYEQY
.	TRBV18	.	TRBJ2-1	ASSPLGGLATNEQF
.	TRBV2	.	TRBJ2-2	ASSESRVNTGELF
TRBD2	TRBV29-1	once	TRBJ2-3	SVEGRERGDTQY
.	TRBV25-1	.	TRBJ1-2	ASNEGGYT
.	TRBV28	.	TRBJ2-2	AIQAEGVWAGELF
.	TRBV6-5	.	TRBJ1-5	ASSYGSPASNQPQH
.	TRBV7-2	.	TRBJ2-7	ASSLGPEKEQY
.	TRBV2	.	TRBJ2-3	ASRPPGRGAQY
.	TRBV4-1	.	TRBJ1-5	ASSQEPGNQPQH
TRBD2	TRBV7-6	.	TRBJ2-5	ASSAPGAGGHKTQY
TRBD1	TRBV27	.	TRBJ2-7	ASRTGSYEQY
TRBD1	TRBV11-3	.	TRBJ2-3	ASSFSRSMTGVGTDTQY
.	TRBV5-1	.	TRBJ2-7	ASSPQGYEQY
.	TRBV29-1	.	TRBJ2-7	SAKAFSYEQY
.	TRBV5-1	.	TRBJ2-1	ASSPGTASSYNEQF
TRBD1	TRBV4-1	.	TRBJ1-3	ASSQEGTGGWTIY
.	TRBV6-4	.	TRBJ2-2	ASTPGNANTGELF
.	TRBV24-1	.	TRBJ2-3	ATSEVPDTQY
TRBD1	TRBV10-3	.	TRBJ1-2	AISTGTGVSGYT
.	TRBV2	.	TRBJ2-1	ASEYGGNEQF
TRBD2	TRBV5-4	.	TRBJ2-5	ASSHGLAGGLQETQY
.	TRBV7-5	.	TRBJ2-7	VRSPPWGQGSYEQY
.	TRBV7-3	once	TRBJ2-1	ASSSLGSYNEQF
TRBD1	TRBV7-3	.	TRBJ1-5	ASSEGQDNQPQH
.	TRBV23-1	.	TRBJ1-5	ASSPSVGGSNQPQH
.	TRBV29-1	.	TRBJ1-1	SVATAPGRGAF
TRBD1	TRBV28	.	TRBJ1-2	ASSLLIRDRSRGYT
.	TRBV5-1	.	TRBJ2-3	ASSLVPQDTQY
TRBD1	TRBV9	.	TRBJ1-6	ASSPEGHGTGSYNSPLH
.	TRBV20-1	.	TRBJ1-2	SASSGTYGYT
.	TRBV30	.	TRBJ2-5	AWTDSQETQY
.	TRBV2	once	TRBJ2-3	ASSELVADTQY
.	TRBV11-3	.	TRBJ2-5	ASSLSRQETQY
.	TRBV27	.	TRBJ1-1	ASRLRGKGRSMNTEAF
TRBD1	TRBV10-3	.	TRBJ2-3	AIAWAGGESDTQY
TRBD2	TRBV2	.	TRBJ2-3	ASLAGPYTDTQY
TRBD2	TRBV19	.	TRBJ2-6	ASTPREGTTSGANVLT
.	TRBV30	.	TRBJ1-1	AWSGTRNTEAF
TRBD1	TRBV10-3	.	TRBJ1-1	AISDSGGRTEAF
.	TRBV10-3	.	TRBJ1-2	AIRKNLGGDGYT
.	TRBV19	.	TRBJ1-1	ASSPPGRMNTEAF
.	TRBV3-1/TRBV3-2	.	TRBJ2-3	ASSPSPDYTDTQY
.	TRBV28	.	TRBJ1-1	ASSQGGADTEAF
.	TRBV29-1	.	TRBJ2-1	SVVIYNYNEQF
TRBD2	TRBV11-2	.	TRBJ2-5	ASSHPSGVIETQY
TRBD1	TRBV7-8	few	TRBJ1-6	ASSFDRASPLH
.	TRBV7-6	.	TRBJ1-6	ASTSGQAENSPLH
.	TRBV28	.	TRBJ1-2	ASSLGRQVLYGYT
.	TRBV15	.	TRBJ1-1	ATSRSPGTEAF